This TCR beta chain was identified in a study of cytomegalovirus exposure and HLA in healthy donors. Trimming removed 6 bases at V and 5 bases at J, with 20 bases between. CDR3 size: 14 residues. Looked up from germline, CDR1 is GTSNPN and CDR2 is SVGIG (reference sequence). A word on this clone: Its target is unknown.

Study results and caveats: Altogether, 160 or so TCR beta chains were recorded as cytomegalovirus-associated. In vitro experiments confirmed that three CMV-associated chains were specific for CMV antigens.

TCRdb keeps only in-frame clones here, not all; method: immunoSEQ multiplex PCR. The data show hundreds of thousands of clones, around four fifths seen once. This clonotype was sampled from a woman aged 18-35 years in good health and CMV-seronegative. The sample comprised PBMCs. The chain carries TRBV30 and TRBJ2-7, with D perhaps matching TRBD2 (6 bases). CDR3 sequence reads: CACTTPPRGNEQYF. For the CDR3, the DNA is TGTGCCTGCACCACCCCCCCCCGGGGGAACGAGCAGTACTTC.